This is a list of T cell receptor beta chains from one sample in a study of T cells in Graves' hyperthyroidism and ophthalmopathy. A single record per CDR3 protein comes from TCRdb applying MiXCR to the multiplex PCR reads. The data contain 640,000 or so distinct CDR3 sequences, 13% to 15% of them singletons. The sequencing input was blood. These receptors all come from a woman between 18 and 29 years old with Graves' ophthalmopathy. The CDR3 runs from the conserved cysteine through the conserved F or W. Fields, in order: CDR3 protein, CDR3 DNA, J gene, clone size, V gene, D gene. The D gene is left open where the match is weak. Clone size is not always given. Where it is, it says once, few, many or a class for expanded clones.

cdr3_aa: CASIPEGPMNTEAFF
cdr3_nt: TGTGCCAGCATACCGGAAGGACCGATGAACACTGAAGCTTTCTTT
j_call: TRBJ1-1
clone_size: -
v_call: TRBV5-5
d_call: -

cdr3_aa: CASGHMNTEAFF
cdr3_nt: TGTGCCAGCGGACACATGAACACTGAAGCTTTCTTT
j_call: TRBJ1-1
clone_size: few
v_call: TRBV27
d_call: -

cdr3_aa: CATVLAGGLQETQYF
cdr3_nt: TGTGCCACTGTACTAGCGGGAGGGCTCCAAGAGACCCAGTACTTC
j_call: TRBJ2-5
clone_size: -
v_call: TRBV28
d_call: TRBD2

cdr3_aa: CATSRGEGPQNTEAFF
cdr3_nt: TGTGCCACCAGCAGAGGGGAGGGACCCCAGAACACTGAAGCTTTCTTT
j_call: TRBJ1-1
clone_size: few
v_call: TRBV15
d_call: -

cdr3_aa: CASSVDHAGNEQFF
cdr3_nt: TGTGCCAGCAGCGTAGATCACGCCGGCAATGAGCAGTTCTTC
j_call: TRBJ2-1
clone_size: many
v_call: TRBV9
d_call: -

cdr3_aa: CASSEWISNQPQHF
cdr3_nt: TGTGCCAGCAGTGAATGGATTAGCAATCAGCCCCAGCATTTT
j_call: TRBJ1-5
clone_size: many
v_call: TRBV2
d_call: -

cdr3_aa: CASSRLAGGNEQYF
cdr3_nt: TGTGCCAGCAGCCGACTAGCGGGAGGCAACGAGCAGTACTTC
j_call: TRBJ2-7
clone_size: many
v_call: TRBV7-2
d_call: TRBD2

cdr3_aa: CASRSTGGGSYEQYF
cdr3_nt: TGTGCCAGCAGATCTACAGGGGGAGGCTCCTACGAGCAGTACTTC
j_call: TRBJ2-7
clone_size: many
v_call: TRBV2
d_call: TRBD1

cdr3_aa: CASSSDRTDTIYF
cdr3_nt: TGTGCCAGCAGCTCGGACAGGACGGACACCATATATTTT
j_call: TRBJ1-3
clone_size: few
v_call: TRBV11-1
d_call: TRBD1

cdr3_aa: CASWIDLNYGYTF
cdr3_nt: TGTGCCAGCTGGATAGACCTAAACTATGGCTACACCTTC
j_call: TRBJ1-2
clone_size: -
v_call: TRBV7-9
d_call: -

cdr3_aa: CSARAQGLAGVRQETQYF
cdr3_nt: TGCAGTGCTAGAGCCCAAGGACTAGCGGGGGTTCGGCAAGAGACCCAGTACTTC
j_call: TRBJ2-5
clone_size: once
v_call: TRBV20-1
d_call: TRBD2

cdr3_aa: CASTSGQGNEKLFF
cdr3_nt: TGTGCCAGCACCTCGGGACAGGGGAACGAAAAACTGTTTTTT
j_call: TRBJ1-4
clone_size: few
v_call: TRBV5-5
d_call: TRBD1

cdr3_aa: CASSYRLGTEAFF
cdr3_nt: TGTGCCAGCAGTTACCGGCTTGGCACTGAAGCTTTCTTT
j_call: TRBJ1-1
clone_size: many
v_call: TRBV6-6
d_call: -

cdr3_aa: CSARVPLREKTDEQYF
cdr3_nt: TGCAGTGCTAGAGTTCCCTTGAGGGAGAAGACGGACGAGCAGTACTTC
j_call: TRBJ2-7
clone_size: -
v_call: TRBV20-1
d_call: -

cdr3_aa: CASSGGRYNEQFF
cdr3_nt: TGTGCCAGCTCCGGAGGGCGGTACAATGAGCAGTTCTTC
j_call: TRBJ2-1
clone_size: many
v_call: TRBV7-8
d_call: -

cdr3_aa: CASSPRTSGRGYNEQFF
cdr3_nt: TGTGCCAGCAGCCCCCGGACTAGCGGGAGGGGTTACAATGAGCAGTTCTTC
j_call: TRBJ2-1
clone_size: -
v_call: TRBV7-9
d_call: TRBD2

cdr3_aa: CASSALLGEQYF
cdr3_nt: TGTGCCAGCAGCGCTCTACTCGGCGAGCAGTACTTC
j_call: TRBJ2-7
clone_size: many
v_call: TRBV9
d_call: -

cdr3_aa: CASSERYSENTEAFF
cdr3_nt: TGTGCCAGCAGTGAAAGGTATAGTGAGAACACTGAAGCTTTCTTT
j_call: TRBJ1-1
clone_size: -
v_call: TRBV25-1
d_call: -

cdr3_aa: CASSRVGSGYEQYF
cdr3_nt: TGTGCCAGCTCGAGAGTAGGATCTGGGTACGAGCAGTACTTC
j_call: TRBJ2-7
clone_size: -
v_call: TRBV6-2/TRBV6-3
d_call: -

cdr3_aa: CASSARDRVGNTIYF
cdr3_nt: TGTGCCAGCAGTGCCCGGGACAGAGTGGGAAACACCATATATTTT
j_call: TRBJ1-3
clone_size: -
v_call: TRBV25-1
d_call: TRBD1

cdr3_aa: CASSLGDLWGPPGANVLTF
cdr3_nt: TGTGCCAGCAGCTTAGGGGATCTTTGGGGGCCCCCTGGGGCCAACGTCCTGACTTTC
j_call: TRBJ2-6
clone_size: few
v_call: TRBV7-2
d_call: -

cdr3_aa: CASSQNAGPYEQYF
cdr3_nt: TGTGCCAGCAGCCAGAACGCGGGGCCCTACGAGCAGTACTTC
j_call: TRBJ2-7
clone_size: many
v_call: TRBV3-1
d_call: -

cdr3_aa: CASSPKAETQYF
cdr3_nt: TGTGCCAGCAGTCCCAAGGCAGAGACCCAGTACTTC
j_call: TRBJ2-5
clone_size: many
v_call: TRBV7-2
d_call: -

cdr3_aa: CAISLQKNYGYAF
cdr3_nt: TGTGCCATCAGTTTACAGAAAAACTATGGCTACGCCTTC
j_call: TRBJ1-2
clone_size: -
v_call: TRBV10-3
d_call: -

cdr3_aa: CASSPLPRQVSNTEAFF
cdr3_nt: TGTGCCAGCAGCCCACTCCCACGACAGGTTTCGAACACTGAAGCTTTCTTT
j_call: TRBJ1-1
clone_size: many
v_call: TRBV7-9
d_call: -

cdr3_aa: CASSSSLEQPQHF
cdr3_nt: TGTGCCAGCAGTAGTAGCTTGGAGCAGCCCCAGCATTTT
j_call: TRBJ1-5
clone_size: many
v_call: TRBV11-1
d_call: -

cdr3_aa: CASSFGTSEKLFF
cdr3_nt: TGTGCCAGCAGCTTTGGGACTAGTGAAAAACTGTTTTTT
j_call: TRBJ1-4
clone_size: -
v_call: TRBV5-6
d_call: -

cdr3_aa: CASSLSGARVFYEQYF
cdr3_nt: TGTGCCAGCAGTTTATCAGGGGCACGAGTTTTCTACGAGCAGTACTTC
j_call: TRBJ2-7
clone_size: many
v_call: TRBV27
d_call: -

cdr3_aa: CASSYGTTGSGGSGGELFF
cdr3_nt: TGTGCCAGCAGTTACGGGACCACGGGATCAGGGGGCTCGGGCGGGGAGCTGTTTTTT
j_call: TRBJ2-2
clone_size: -
v_call: TRBV6-5
d_call: TRBD1

cdr3_aa: CATSDPQTGWGTQYF
cdr3_nt: TGTGCCACCAGTGACCCCCAGACAGGGTGGGGGACCCAGTACTTC
j_call: TRBJ2-5
clone_size: -
v_call: TRBV24-1
d_call: TRBD1

cdr3_aa: CSARDGTQGGNQPQHF
cdr3_nt: TGCAGTGCTAGAGATGGGACACAGGGCGGCAATCAGCCCCAGCATTTT
j_call: TRBJ1-5
clone_size: many
v_call: TRBV20-1
d_call: -

cdr3_aa: CASSDSDKGYEQYF
cdr3_nt: TGTGCCAGCAGCGACTCGGACAAGGGGTACGAGCAGTACTTC
j_call: TRBJ2-7
clone_size: -
v_call: TRBV12-3/TRBV12-4
d_call: -

cdr3_aa: CASSLMGALGNTIYF
cdr3_nt: TGTGCCAGCAGCTTAATGGGGGCTCTCGGAAACACCATATATTTT
j_call: TRBJ1-3
clone_size: -
v_call: TRBV7-9
d_call: -

cdr3_aa: CASSYTGQLRGPPLHF
cdr3_nt: TGTGCCAGCAGTTACACAGGGCAATTAAGGGGTCCACCCCTCCACTTT
j_call: TRBJ1-6
clone_size: few
v_call: TRBV6-5
d_call: -

cdr3_aa: CASSLAPPGVGPSTDTQYF
cdr3_nt: TGTGCCAGCAGCTTAGCGCCCCCGGGTGTCGGACCTAGCACAGATACGCAGTATTTT
j_call: TRBJ2-3
clone_size: many
v_call: TRBV7-2
d_call: -

cdr3_aa: CASSETGVATNEKLFF
cdr3_nt: TGTGCCAGCAGCGAGACAGGCGTTGCAACTAATGAAAAACTGTTTTTT
j_call: TRBJ1-4
clone_size: -
v_call: TRBV7-9
d_call: -

cdr3_aa: CASSMTSGSPDTQYF
cdr3_nt: TGTGCCAGCAGTATGACTAGCGGGAGCCCAGATACGCAGTATTTT
j_call: TRBJ2-3
clone_size: many
v_call: TRBV27
d_call: TRBD2

cdr3_aa: CASSLWDGDTEAFF
cdr3_nt: TGTGCCAGCAGTTTGTGGGACGGGGACACTGAAGCTTTCTTT
j_call: TRBJ1-1
clone_size: many
v_call: TRBV12-3/TRBV12-4
d_call: -

cdr3_aa: CASSSRAGVTDTQYF
cdr3_nt: TGTGCCAGCAGCTCTCGAGCGGGAGTCACAGATACGCAGTATTTT
j_call: TRBJ2-3
clone_size: many
v_call: TRBV7-2
d_call: TRBD2

cdr3_aa: CASSLYAAGAYNEQFF
cdr3_nt: TGTGCCAGCAGCCTATACGCCGCTGGGGCCTACAATGAGCAGTTCTTC
j_call: TRBJ2-1
clone_size: many
v_call: TRBV11-1
d_call: -

cdr3_aa: CAVPTSLVPDSYEQYF
cdr3_nt: TGTGCCGTCCCCACCTCCCTTGTTCCCGACTCCTACGAGCAGTACTTC
j_call: TRBJ2-7
clone_size: many
v_call: TRBV12-3/TRBV12-4
d_call: -

cdr3_aa: CSVVVSGRHNEQFF
cdr3_nt: TGCAGCGTTGTAGTTAGCGGGCGACACAATGAGCAGTTCTTC
j_call: TRBJ2-1
clone_size: many
v_call: TRBV29-1
d_call: TRBD2

cdr3_aa: CATSRLGGLSSGNTIYF
cdr3_nt: TGTGCCACCAGCAGACTTGGCGGATTAAGCTCTGGAAACACCATATATTTT
j_call: TRBJ1-3
clone_size: -
v_call: TRBV15
d_call: -

cdr3_aa: CASSLEGATGYTF
cdr3_nt: TGTGCCAGCAGCTTAGAGGGGGCGACAGGCTACACCTTC
j_call: TRBJ1-2
clone_size: many
v_call: TRBV11-2
d_call: -

cdr3_aa: CASSLRFGFSGNTIYF
cdr3_nt: TGTGCCAGCAGTTTAAGGTTCGGCTTCTCTGGAAACACCATATATTTT
j_call: TRBJ1-3
clone_size: few
v_call: TRBV27
d_call: -

cdr3_aa: CAWSVYETQYF
cdr3_nt: TGTGCCTGGAGTGTTTATGAGACCCAGTACTTC
j_call: TRBJ2-5
clone_size: -
v_call: TRBV30
d_call: -

cdr3_aa: CASSLTGASNQPQHF
cdr3_nt: TGTGCCAGCAGTTTGACAGGGGCAAGCAATCAGCCCCAGCATTTT
j_call: TRBJ1-5
clone_size: many
v_call: TRBV5-5
d_call: TRBD1

cdr3_aa: CASSLLRRHEQYF
cdr3_nt: TGTGCCAGCAGTCTTCTAAGGAGACACGAGCAGTACTTC
j_call: TRBJ2-7
clone_size: many
v_call: TRBV12-3/TRBV12-4
d_call: -

cdr3_aa: CASSSPRGAYGYTF
cdr3_nt: TGTGCCAGCAGTTCCCCCAGGGGGGCCTATGGCTACACCTTC
j_call: TRBJ1-2
clone_size: many
v_call: TRBV28
d_call: TRBD1

cdr3_aa: CASSFRAVPNQPQHF
cdr3_nt: TGTGCCAGCAGTTTTAGGGCAGTACCTAATCAGCCCCAGCATTTT
j_call: TRBJ1-5
clone_size: few
v_call: TRBV7-9
d_call: -

cdr3_aa: CASSSSGTSGVGQFF
cdr3_nt: TGTGCCAGCAGCTCGTCCGGGACTAGCGGGGTGGGGCAGTTCTTC
j_call: TRBJ2-1
clone_size: many
v_call: TRBV7-6
d_call: TRBD2

cdr3_aa: CSVAGLAPDTQYF
cdr3_nt: TGCAGTGTAGCCGGACTAGCGCCAGATACGCAGTATTTT
j_call: TRBJ2-3
clone_size: few
v_call: TRBV20-1
d_call: TRBD2

cdr3_aa: CSAGGDREVTGELFF
cdr3_nt: TGCAGCGCCGGGGGGGACAGGGAGGTGACCGGGGAGCTGTTTTTT
j_call: TRBJ2-2
clone_size: -
v_call: TRBV29-1
d_call: -

cdr3_aa: CASRPQGARGYTF
cdr3_nt: TGTGCCAGCAGACCACAGGGGGCGCGGGGCTACACCTTC
j_call: TRBJ1-2
clone_size: many
v_call: TRBV28
d_call: TRBD1

cdr3_aa: CASSSTSGRWGTDTQYF
cdr3_nt: TGTGCCAGCAGTTCGACTAGCGGGAGGTGGGGCACAGATACGCAGTATTTT
j_call: TRBJ2-3
clone_size: few
v_call: TRBV27
d_call: TRBD2

cdr3_aa: CASSQGAGGYGYTF
cdr3_nt: TGCGCCAGCAGCCAAGGGGCAGGGGGCTATGGCTACACCTTC
j_call: TRBJ1-2
clone_size: -
v_call: TRBV4-1
d_call: TRBD1

cdr3_aa: CASSIEGNMGQPQHF
cdr3_nt: TGTGCCAGTAGTATCGAGGGGAACATGGGTCAGCCCCAGCATTTT
j_call: TRBJ1-5
clone_size: -
v_call: TRBV19
d_call: -

cdr3_aa: CAWSTGQGYTEAFF
cdr3_nt: TGTGCCTGGAGTACGGGACAGGGGTACACTGAAGCTTTCTTT
j_call: TRBJ1-1
clone_size: few
v_call: TRBV30
d_call: TRBD1

cdr3_aa: CASSLTVDSPLHF
cdr3_nt: TGTGCCAGCAGCTTAACGGTTGATTCACCCCTCCACTTT
j_call: TRBJ1-6
clone_size: -
v_call: TRBV7-3
d_call: -

cdr3_aa: CASSTSGTVVYEQYF
cdr3_nt: TGTGCCAGCAGCACTAGCGGGACAGTGGTCTACGAGCAGTACTTC
j_call: TRBJ2-7
clone_size: -
v_call: TRBV27
d_call: TRBD2